Listed below are T cell receptor beta chains from one sample, sequenced in a study of regulatory T cells in long-lasting Graves disease. One entry per CDR3 protein results from TCRdb running MiXCR on the multiplex PCR reads. Of 350,000 to 500,000 distinct CDR3 sequences in the sample, roughly 15% were seen once. This sample was also put to use in a study of T cells in Graves' hyperthyroidism and ophthalmopathy.

Sample: peripheral blood mononuclear cells (PBMCs), taken at new diagnosis, from a patient treated with antithyroid drugs. All receptors come from a young woman with Graves disease. CDR3s include the opening cysteine and the closing phenylalanine or tryptophan. The D gene is left open where the match is weak. Clone size, where shown, is once, few, many, or a class for clones that have expanded.

v_call	j_call	clone_size	d_call	cdr3_nt	cdr3_aa
TRBV12-3/TRBV12-4	TRBJ2-1	many	-	TGTGCCAGCACTGCGACTCGAATGGACCCTAATGAGCAGTTCTTC	CASTATRMDPNEQFF
TRBV5-1	TRBJ2-2	-	TRBD1	TGCGCCAGCAACTCCGGACAGGGAATAACCGGGGAGCTGTTTTTT	CASNSGQGITGELFF
TRBV4-1	TRBJ2-7	-	-	TGCGCCAGCAGCTGGGGATACGTGTCCTCCTACGAGCAGTACTTC	CASSWGYVSSYEQYF
TRBV6-2/TRBV6-3	TRBJ2-5	many	-	TGTGCCAGCAGGAGGGACTTACAAGAGACCCAGTACTTC	CASRRDLQETQYF
TRBV20-1	TRBJ2-1	-	TRBD2	TGCAGTGCCCACCCCGGGACTAGCGGGAGCTTGGGGAATGAGCAGTTCTTC	CSAHPGTSGSLGNEQFF
TRBV5-6	TRBJ2-7	many	TRBD2	TGTGCCAGCAGTTCCACGGGGGTTCTAGCGGGAATCTCCTACGAGCAGTACTTC	CASSSTGVLAGISYEQYF
TRBV6-2/TRBV6-3	TRBJ2-7	-	-	TGTGCCAGCAGTTCCCAACGGGGGGCCTCCTACGAGCAGTACTTC	CASSSQRGASYEQYF
TRBV12-3/TRBV12-4	TRBJ1-1	few	-	TGTGCCAGCAGTTGGGGGTTGATGAACACTGAAGCTTTCTTT	CASSWGLMNTEAFF
TRBV5-6	TRBJ2-7	few	-	TGTGCCAGCAGCTTGGTGATTCGTTCCTACGAGCAGTACTTC	CASSLVIRSYEQYF
TRBV7-8	TRBJ1-5	-	TRBD1	TGTGCCAGCAGCTCTATGGACAGGGACGATCAGCCCCAGCATTTT	CASSSMDRDDQPQHF
TRBV28	TRBJ2-3	many	TRBD2	TGTGCCAGCAACCTCCTAGCGGGAGGGGCTGATGAGCAGTATTTT	CASNLLAGGADEQYF
TRBV28	TRBJ1-6	-	-	TGTGCCAGCAGTACCAGCGACGGCGACTATAATTCACCCCTCCACTTT	CASSTSDGDYNSPLHF
TRBV29-1	TRBJ2-1	many	-	TGCAGCCCAGTGGTGGGAGTAAACAATGAGCAGTTCTTC	CSPVVGVNNEQFF
TRBV20-1	TRBJ1-5	few	-	TGCAGTGCTAGAGCCAATGCCAGGGGCAATCAGCCCCAGCATTTT	CSARANARGNQPQHF
TRBV18	TRBJ2-7	-	-	TGTGCCAGCTCCCCCCCCTCCGGGCAGGGGCGGGACTTC	CASSPPSGQGRDF
TRBV7-9	TRBJ2-1	-	TRBD1	TGTGCCAGCAGCGCACAGGGGAAGAATGAGCAGTTCTTC	CASSAQGKNEQFF
TRBV20-1	TRBJ2-1	-	TRBD2	TGCAGTGCCTTTGGACTAGTTTTTAACAATGAGCAGTTCTTC	CSAFGLVFNNEQFF
TRBV28	TRBJ1-5	many	TRBD1	TGTGCCAGCAGTTCGACAGGGTTTGGTCAGCCCCAGCATTTT	CASSSTGFGQPQHF
TRBV7-9	TRBJ2-3	-	TRBD2	TGTGCCAGCAGCTTAGATCCCGGTCTAGCGGGAGGGACAGATACGCAGTATTTT	CASSLDPGLAGGTDTQYF
TRBV5-6	TRBJ1-1	-	-	TGTGCCAGCAGCTTTCCGACAGTGAACACTGAAGCTTTCTTT	CASSFPTVNTEAFF
TRBV10-3	TRBJ2-7	many	-	TGTGCCATCAGTGAGTCTGAGAGCGCCTACGAGCAGTACTTC	CAISESESAYEQYF
TRBV7-2	TRBJ2-7	many	TRBD1	TGTGCCAGCAGCATTGGACAGGCGGTGCAGTACTTC	CASSIGQAVQYF
TRBV28	TRBJ2-7	many	-	TGTGCCAGCAGTTTTCCCTCGTTGTTGTCCTACGAGCAGTACTTC	CASSFPSLLSYEQYF
TRBV7-9	TRBJ2-1	many	TRBD1	TGTGCCAGCAGCTCGGGGCAAAGGGGGCGCTTCCCCTACAATGAGCAGTTCTTC	CASSSGQRGRFPYNEQFF
TRBV28	TRBJ2-7	many	TRBD2	TGTGCCAGCAGTTCCGGGACTAGCGGGAGGTCCGCGGCCTACGAGCAGTACTTC	CASSSGTSGRSAAYEQYF
TRBV9	TRBJ2-1	-	-	TGTGCCAGCAGCGTAAGCCCCTCCCTCTGGGACAATGAGCAGTTCTTC	CASSVSPSLWDNEQFF
TRBV20-1	TRBJ2-7	-	TRBD2	TGCAGTGCTAGAGATGGGACTAGCGGATCCTACGAGCAGTACTTC	CSARDGTSGSYEQYF
TRBV20-1	TRBJ2-1	many	TRBD2	TGCAGTGCTAGAGACCCTAGCGGGGACTACAATGAGCAGTTCTTC	CSARDPSGDYNEQFF
TRBV20-1	TRBJ2-1	-	TRBD2	TGCAGTGCTAGAGCGGGACTAGTTGTCTATGAGCAGTTCTTC	CSARAGLVVYEQFF
TRBV28	TRBJ1-5	-	-	TGTGCCAGCAGCCTCTGGGGCACAGGGCGCAATCAGCCCCAGCATTTT	CASSLWGTGRNQPQHF
TRBV28	TRBJ2-7	many	TRBD1	TGTGCCAGCATGGCCTACACAGGGGTTTGGGAGCAGTACTTC	CASMAYTGVWEQYF
TRBV30	TRBJ2-3	many	TRBD2	TGTGCCTGGAGTGAGGCGGGAGGGCACAGCGCTACGCAGTATTTT	CAWSEAGGHSATQYF
TRBV7-6	TRBJ2-3	few	TRBD2	TGTGCCAGCAGCTACAGCGGGAGCGGAATCACAGATACGCAGTATTTT	CASSYSGSGITDTQYF